The clone carrying this T cell receptor (beta chain) has only a few counts. Its antigen is as yet unknown. The sample is drawn from a study of cytomegalovirus exposure and HLA in healthy donors. The study's findings and limits: Trimming of TCR beta V- and J-genes showed a link, identified in a later analysis, to a missense DCLRE1C variant. The listing of about 150 TCR beta chains classed them as cytomegalovirus-associated.

Healthy individuals who donated bone marrow served as the donors. Sampled while nominally healthy, donors likely had unrecorded immune exposures. This CDR3 has 15 amino acids. V was cut by 1 base and J by 4 bases, with 13 bases left in between. Germline CDR1 LGHNA, CDR2 YSLEER. PCR used 60 Vbeta primers and 13 Jbeta primers. The assay was immunoSEQ multiplex PCR, and TCRdb's table has in-frame clones only and misses some. This sample has 100,000 or so clones, with more than 60% found just once. This TCR came from a female donor in good health and CMV-seropositive. The genes are TRBV4-3 and TRBJ1-2, with no clear D. The source material was PBMCs. The CDR3 DNA follows: TGCGCCAGCAGCCAAGGACAACAGTTTACCTATGGCTACACCTTC. As protein: CASSQGQQFTYGYTF.